Below are 14 T cell receptor beta chains sequenced from a single sample in a study of T cell responses to AZD1222 COVID-19 vaccine. This table comes from immunoSEQ multiplex PCR, and its TCRdb copy is limited to in-frame clones, with some not included. The data contain 60,000 to 75,000 clones, roughly nine tenths of them seen just once; the ten biggest clones take up around 30%. The sample in question was peripheral blood, obtained 28 days after the second AZD1222 dose. Receptors were obtained from an adult who received the AZD1222 COVID-19 vaccine.

The J gene is TRBJ2-2, the V gene TRBV10-3; the D gene is possibly TRBD2 (5 bases). The germline CDR1 and CDR2 sequences are ENHRY and SYGVKD. Trimming removed 6 bases at V and 4 bases at J, with 9 bases between. This CDR3 is built from 13 residues. Written as DNA, the CDR3 is TGTGCCATCAGATGGACTTTCACCGGGGAGCTGTTTTTT. Its translation: CAIRWTFTGELFF.

The CDR3 protein is CAIGFLREQYF. For the CDR3, the DNA is TGTGCCATCGGTTTCCTTCGCGAGCAGTACTTC. The chain combines TRBV10-3 with TRBJ2-7; no clear D. V was trimmed by 8 bases and J by 6 bases, leaving 11 bases between them. CDR3 size: 11 residues. From germline, CDR1 is ENHRY and CDR2 SYGVKD.

The chain employs TRBV5-6 and TRBJ2-7, with TRBD1 matching 10 bases. The CDR3 extends over 15 amino acids. J was trimmed by 1 base and V by 2 bases; bases with no gene match: 3. Germline V CDR1 and CDR2: SGHDT, YYEEEE. CDR3 nucleotide sequence: TGTGCCAGCAGCTTCGTGGGACAGGGGTCCTACGAGCAGTACTTC. Translation: CASSFVGQGSYEQYF.

V and J are TRBV24-1 and TRBJ2-7; D remains ambiguous. V lost 2 bases and J lost 2, with 18 bases in between. The germline CDR1 and CDR2 sequences are KGHDR and SFDVKD. The CDR3 covers 17 residues. The CDR3 nucleotides read TGTGCCACCAGTGATTCCCAGCTTTCGGCGAAAACCTACGAGCAGTACTTC. Residues: CATSDSQLSAKTYEQYF.

This clone was detected a few times. This rearrangement joins TRBV6-5 to TRBJ1-1; D not resolved. The length of the CDR3 is 13 residues. V lost 6 bases to trimming and J lost 3 bases, with 11 bases between them. Germline V gene lookup returns CDR1 MNHEY and CDR2 SVGAGI. The CDR3 coding sequence is TGTGCCAGCAGATCCCGGAGGGACACTGAAGCTTTCTTT. Translated, it gives CASRSRRDTEAFF.

The chain's CDR3 is CASSLMGDSNYGYTF. The CDR3 nucleotides are TGTGCCAGCAGCTTAATGGGGGATTCTAACTATGGCTACACCTTC. V gene TRBV7-9 combines with J gene TRBJ1-2, with TRBD1 as a possible D gene (5 bases). The CDR3 is 15 amino acids. Trimming removed 2 bases from V and 0 bases from J, with 10 bases in between. The V gene's germline CDR1 is SEHNR and CDR2 FQNEAQ (reference sequence).

V usage is TRBV19 and J usage is TRBJ1-5, with D unclear. CDR1 LNHDA and CDR2 SQIVND come from the germline V gene (reference sequence). V lost 5 bases, J lost 3 bases, and 8 bases lay in between. There are 13 residues in the CDR3. CDR3 sequence reads: CASSQAVNQPQHF. Written as DNA, the CDR3 is TGTGCCAGTAGTCAGGCAGTCAATCAGCCCCAGCATTTT.

The chain links TRBV14 to TRBJ1-5; no definite D call. The CDR3 is 13 residues long. Trimming removed 5 bases from V and 6 bases from J, with 11 bases in between. Germline CDR1 reads SGHDN; CDR2 reads FVKESK. The CDR3 region is CASSVQSGQPQHF. DNA of the CDR3: TGTGCCAGCAGCGTTCAGTCGGGTCAGCCCCAGCATTTT. The whole variable domain, remainder taken from reference TRBV14 and TRBJ1-5, is EAGVTQFPSHSVIEKGQTVTLRCDPISGHDNLYWYRRVMGKEIKFLLHFVKESKQDESGMPNNRFLAERTGGTYSTLKVQPAELEDSGVYFCASSVQSGQPQHFGDGTRLSIL.

The chain employs TRBV5-1 and TRBJ2-5; 10 bases are shared with TRBD2. CDR3 length equals 15 residues. J was trimmed by 5 bases and V by 4 bases; bases with no gene match: 8. Germline lookup yields CDR1 SGHRS and CDR2 YFSETQ. CDR3 DNA sequence: TGCGCCAGCAGCCCGGGACTAGCGAGGCGGGAGACCCAGTACTTC. Amino acids: CASSPGLARRETQYF.

The chain carries TRBV18 and TRBJ2-3; D is ambiguous. This CDR3 contains 12 residues. Germline V gene data show CDR1 as KGHSH and CDR2 as LQKENI. Trimming shortened V by 1 base and J by 6 bases, and 5 bases separated the two germline ends. The CDR3 DNA sequence: TGTGCCAGCTCACCACAGGGTGATACGCAGTATTTT. Its translation: CASSPQGDTQYF.

This sequence joins TRBV9 and TRBJ1-4, with D possibly matching TRBD1 (5 bases). Per the germline V gene, CDR1 is SGDLS and CDR2 is YYNGEE. The CDR3 covers 13 residues. The V and J ends lost 5 bases and 7 bases respectively, with 12 bases between them. DNA for the CDR3: TGTGCCAGCAGTCGGACATTAACTGAAAAACTGTTTTTT. Translating it yields CASSRTLTEKLFF.

The chain combines TRBV3-1 (or the pseudogene TRBV3-2) with TRBJ2-7; D remains ambiguous. The ends were cut back, 7 bases at V and 0 bases at J, with 10 bases in the middle. Germline CDR1 and CDR2: LGHDT and YNNKEL (reference sequence). This CDR3 has 13 residues. The CDR3 DNA reads TGTGCCAGCATGGGCGGTAGCTCCTACGAGCAGTACTTC. Residues: CASMGGSSYEQYF.

The chain couples TRBV7-2 to TRBJ2-7; TRBD2 aligns across 8 bases. V was clipped by 5 bases and J by 5 bases; unmatched bases: 11. CDR1 and CDR2 (germline): SGHTA, FQGNSA. This CDR3 is built from 15 residues. CDR3 coding DNA: TGTGCCAGCAGCATCGACGGGAGGGGATTTGACGAGCAGTACTTC. Amino acid sequence: CASSIDGRGFDEQYF.

The V call is TRBV10-3, the J call TRBJ2-2; D possibly corresponds to TRBD1 (6 bases). The CDR3 loop spans 13 amino acids. The V end was cut by 7 bases, the J end by 7 bases, with 13 bases between. Per germline, CDR1 ENHRY and CDR2 SYGVKD. The CDR3 bases are TGTGCCATCACGGGACACAAGCTCGGGGAGCTGTTTTTT. It encodes CAITGHKLGELFF.